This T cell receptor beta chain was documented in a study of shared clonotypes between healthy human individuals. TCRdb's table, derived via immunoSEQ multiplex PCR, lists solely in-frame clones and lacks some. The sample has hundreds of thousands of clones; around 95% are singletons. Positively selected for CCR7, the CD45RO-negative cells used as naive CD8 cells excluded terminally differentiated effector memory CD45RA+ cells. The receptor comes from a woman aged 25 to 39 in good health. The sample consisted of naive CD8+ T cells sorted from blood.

This CDR3 reads CAISESTYEQYF. For the CDR3, the DNA is TGTGCCATCAGTGAGTCAACCTACGAGCAGTACTTC. The chain recombines TRBV10-3 with TRBJ2-7, with D unresolved. V was trimmed by 0 bases and J by 2 bases, leaving 2 bases between them. Germline V gives CDR1 ENHRY, CDR2 SYGVKD. This CDR3 comprises 12 residues.